The present T cell receptor (beta chain) was sequenced within a study of tumour-infiltrating T cells in Burkitt lymphoma. This CDR3 has 13 residues. Trimming took off 4 bases at V and 0 bases at J, with 6 bases between the two ends. Germline V gene data show CDR1 as MGHRA and CDR2 as YSYEKL. This clone came up a few times. Data came from immunoSEQ multiplex PCR; TCRdb stores just in-frame clones and leaves some out. Among 45,000 to 60,000 clones listed, around a third were seen once. V usage is TRBV4-1 and J usage is TRBJ1-2; no reliable D call. Material: tumor tissue. This receptor was obtained from a human donor with Burkitt lymphoma. The CDR3 region is CASSLDANYGYTF. DNA for the CDR3: TGCGCCAGCAGCCTAGACGCTAACTATGGCTACACCTTC.